The present entry profiles one T cell receptor (beta chain) with its context. Its antigen remains unidentified. This specimen comes from a study of cytomegalovirus exposure and HLA in healthy donors. Across the whole study: Findings of an earlier analysis included around 100 million unique TCR beta sequences from around 180 million T cells.

CDR3 length: 15 residues. Trimming shortened V by 5 bases and J by 0 bases, and 11 bases separated the two germline ends. CDR1 and CDR2 (germline): MNHEY, SVGAGI. Notes on the study in general: Prior analysis indicated that the majority of TCR beta V segments exhibited productivity approximately 87% or approximately 30% of the time. As was reported, the classifier diagnosed cytomegalovirus status with high specificity and sensitivity.

The PCR contained 60 Vbeta and 13 Jbeta primers. Clones were read by immunoSEQ multiplex PCR, and TCRdb kept only the in-frame ones, dropping some. The table has about 130,000 clones, just over 75% seen once. The specimen was PBMCs. The rearrangement links TRBV6-5 to TRBJ1-5; possibly TRBD1 for D (5 bases). The TCR sequence derives from a woman between 50 and 59 years old in good health and CMV-seronegative. The CDR3 region has the DNA TGTGCCAGCAGTCGGGACTTCTATAGCAATCAGCCCCAGCATTTT. This encodes CASSRDFYSNQPQHF.